Following are 21 T cell receptor beta chains from one sample sequenced in a study of long-term antiretroviral therapy in people with HIV. The authors ran the immunoSEQ assay, v3.0, at survey level. Data came from immunoSEQ multiplex PCR; TCRdb stores just in-frame clones and leaves some out. Of more than 30,000 clones listed, roughly 80% were seen once; the top ten hold 7.9%. Sample: unsorted PBMCs, taken 0.4 years before starting antiretroviral therapy. The receptors here all came from a man younger than 30 with HIV.

This chain uses TRBV2 with TRBJ2-1; a weak D match, TRBD2 (5 bases). This CDR3 is built from 12 residues. CDR1 is SNHLY, CDR2 FYNNEI, per germline. The V and J ends lost 6 bases and 5 bases respectively, with 8 bases between them. The CDR3 spells CASRASNNEQFF. The CDR3 DNA sequence: TGTGCCAGCAGGGCTAGCAACAATGAGCAGTTCTTC.

V is TRBV7-9 and J is TRBJ2-1, with 8 positions matching TRBD2. Germline values: CDR1 SEHNR, CDR2 FQNEAQ (reference sequence). The CDR3 covers 16 residues. V lost 5 bases, J lost 1 base, and 7 bases stayed unmatched. The CDR3 coding sequence is TGTGCCAGCAGCCAAATCAGCGGGAGTTCCTACAATGAGCAGTTCTTC. This sequence encodes CASSQISGSSYNEQFF.

This clone turned up a few times. The chain uses TRBV7-2 and TRBJ1-1; D unclear. This CDR3 is 12 amino acids long. CDR1 SGHTA and CDR2 FQGNSA come from the germline V gene. Trimming took 1 base from V and 7 from J, leaving 7 bases between them. The CDR3 protein is CASSLGTVEAFF. For the CDR3, the DNA is TGTGCCAGCAGCTTAGGGACGGTTGAAGCTTTCTTT.

The chain combines TRBV4-1 with TRBJ2-3; possible D gene TRBD2, 6 bases. Trimming stripped 4 bases from V and 2 bases from J, with 13 bases between. The CDR3 is made up of 15 amino acids. CDR1 and CDR2 (germline): MGHRA, YSYEKL. The CDR3 DNA reads TGCGCCAGCAGCCGGCTAGCGATCAACACAGATACGCAGTATTTT. It encodes CASSRLAINTDTQYF.

CDR3 region: CASSIAPDRSFSYEQYF. The CDR3, as DNA: TGTGCCAGTAGTATAGCTCCGGACAGGTCTTTCTCCTACGAGCAGTACTTC. This rearrangement joins TRBV19 to TRBJ2-7, with TRBD1 matching 7 bases. The V gene's germline CDR1 is LNHDA and CDR2 SQIVND (reference sequence). The CDR3 has 17 amino acids. With V trimmed by 1 base and J by 0 bases, 9 bases remained unmatched. The whole variable domain, remainder taken from reference TRBV19 and TRBJ2-7, is DGGITQSPKYLFRKEGQNVTLSCEQNLNHDAMYWYRQDPGQGLRLIYYSQIVNDFQKGDIAEGYSVSREKKESFPLTVTSAQKNPTAFYLCASSIAPDRSFSYEQYFGPGTRLTVT.

This chain joins TRBV6-1 and TRBJ2-1; TRBD2 is a possible D gene (6 bases). Germline lookup yields CDR1 MNHNS and CDR2 SASEGT. The CDR3 spans 14 residues. V gave up 3 bases and J gave up 4 bases, with 10 bases separating them. The CDR3 loop reads CASSEWRGYNEQFF. The CDR3 DNA is TGTGCCAGCAGTGAGTGGAGGGGATACAATGAGCAGTTCTTC.

V and J are TRBV2 and TRBJ2-7; D unresolved. V was shortened by 7 bases and J by 0 bases, with 10 bases between the two germline ends. Germline loops: CDR1 SNHLY, CDR2 FYNNEI. The CDR3 runs to 13 residues. The CDR3, as DNA: TGTGCCAGCACTCGATGGTACTCCTACGAGCAGTACTTC. It encodes CASTRWYSYEQYF.

The DNA of the CDR3 is TGTGCCAGCTCACTTACAGGGTTAGTGAACACTGAAGCTTTCTTT. Its translation: CASSLTGLVNTEAFF. This chain links TRBV18 with TRBJ1-1; tentative D call: TRBD1 (6 bases). The CDR3 contains 15 residues. The V end was cut by 4 bases, the J end by 0 bases, with 12 bases between. CDR1 is KGHSH and CDR2 is LQKENI in the germline V gene.

This clone was counted between two and nine times. The J gene is TRBJ2-2, the V gene TRBV19; D not resolved. Germline values: CDR1 LNHDA, CDR2 SQIVND (reference sequence). Trimming left V 7 bases short and J 1 base short, with 13 bases between. The CDR3 sequence is 15 residues long. The CDR3 coding sequence is TGTGCCAGTAAGGGTACAGCTGAGAACACCGGGGAGCTGTTTTTT. Protein product: CASKGTAENTGELFF.

The V call is TRBV7-3, the J call TRBJ1-1; D unresolved. Germline CDR1 SGHTA, CDR2 FQGTGA. The CDR3 consists of 14 residues. V lost 1 base and J 8 bases, leaving 14 bases between the germline ends. The chain's CDR3 is CASSLSTGKGEAFF. CDR3 bases: TGTGCCAGCAGCTTAAGTACGGGAAAAGGGGAAGCTTTCTTT.

V is TRBV5-6 and J is TRBJ2-3; possibly TRBD1 for D (6 bases). CDR3 length: 14 residues. Trimming left V 2 bases short and J 3 bases short, with 10 bases between. Germline lookup yields CDR1 SGHDT and CDR2 YYEEEE. This CDR3 reads CASSFNTGTDTQYF. CDR3 sequence (DNA): TGTGCCAGCAGCTTTAATACAGGGACAGATACGCAGTATTTT. The full variable domain, with the rest looked up from reference TRBV5-6 and TRBJ2-3, is DAGVTQSPTHLIKTRGQQVTLRCSPKSGHDTVSWYQQALGQGPQFIFQYYEEEERQRGNFPDRFSGHQFPNYSSELNVNALLLGDSALYLCASSFNTGTDTQYFGPGTRLTVL.

V is TRBV11-2 and J is TRBJ2-5, with D perhaps matching TRBD2 (6 bases). Germline V gives CDR1 SGHAT, CDR2 FQNNGV. The germline V and J ends were trimmed by 2 bases and 5 bases, with 15 bases remaining between them. This CDR3 contains 15 residues. CDR3 protein: CASSLNPQAGETQYF. In DNA form, the CDR3 reads TGTGCCAGCAGCTTAAATCCCCAGGCGGGGGAGACCCAGTACTTC.

The chain is built from TRBV5-1 and TRBJ2-7; 10 bases align to TRBD1. CDR3 length: 14 residues. V shed 7 bases and J 5 bases; nucleotides not matched to a gene: 9. CDR1 is SGHRS, CDR2 YFSETQ, per germline. The CDR3 spells CASSRGTGADEQYF. In DNA, the CDR3 is TGCGCCAGCTCCAGGGGGACAGGGGCCGACGAGCAGTACTTC. The full variable domain, its missing parts supplied by reference TRBV5-1 and TRBJ2-7, is KAGVTQTPRYLIKTRGQQVTLSCSPISGHRSVSWYQQTPGQGLQFLFEYFSETQRNKGNFPGRFSGRQFSNSRSEMNVSTLELGDSALYLCASSRGTGADEQYFGPGTRLTVT.

This clone turned up a few times. The V and J genes are TRBV10-3 and TRBJ1-5, with 9 bases that match TRBD1. Germline V gene lookup returns CDR1 ENHRY and CDR2 SYGVKD. Germline trimming cut 10 bases from V and 2 bases from J; bases unmatched to any gene: 9. The CDR3 runs 15 residues. The chain's CDR3 is CASRTGGEGNQPQHF. As DNA, the CDR3 is TGTGCCAGCCGAACAGGGGGCGAGGGCAATCAGCCCCAGCATTTT.

The J gene is TRBJ2-7, the V gene TRBV30; no reliable D call. The germline gives CDR1 GTSNPN, CDR2 SVGIG (reference sequence). V was shortened by 5 bases and J by 4 bases, with 12 bases between the two germline ends. The CDR3 extends over 12 amino acids. The CDR3 bases are TGTGCCTGGGCTTCTGCAGCTTACGAGCAGTACTTC. It specifies CAWASAAYEQYF.

The chain is built from TRBV15 and TRBJ1-2; D not certain. Germline CDR1 LNHNV, CDR2 YYDKDF (reference sequence). Trimming pared 1 base from V and 4 bases from J, leaving 10 bases between. This CDR3 has 14 amino acids. The CDR3 is CATSRGREPYGYTF. CDR3 nucleotide sequence: TGTGCCACCAGCAGAGGAAGGGAGCCCTATGGCTACACCTTC.

V gene TRBV6-5 combines with J gene TRBJ2-2, with a possible D match to TRBD1 (5 bases). Germline CDR1 reads MNHEY; CDR2 reads SVGAGI. Deletions cut 7 bases from V and 0 bases from J, with 12 bases between. This CDR3 spans 15 amino acids. The CDR3 protein is CASTQDPTNTGELFF. The CDR3 region has the DNA TGTGCCAGCACACAGGACCCTACGAACACCGGGGAGCTGTTTTTT.

V and J are TRBV6-6 and TRBJ2-1; TRBD2 is a possible D gene (5 bases). Trimming cost V 5 bases and J 8 bases, with 10 bases left between them. Germline V gene lookup returns CDR1 MNHNY and CDR2 SVGAGI (reference sequence). This CDR3 comprises 12 residues. The CDR3 bases are TGTGCCAGCAGTCCGGGGTCGGATGAGCAGTTCTTC. Its protein product is CASSPGSDEQFF.

The chain is built from TRBV28 and TRBJ2-7; a possible D gene is TRBD2 (5 bases). Trimming took 4 bases from V and 5 from J, leaving 12 bases between them. The germline CDR1 and CDR2 sequences are MDHEN and SYDVKM. This CDR3 region has 13 residues. The CDR3 sequence: CASSYEGNDEQYF. In DNA form, the CDR3 reads TGTGCCAGCAGTTACGAGGGAAACGACGAGCAGTACTTC.

The CDR3 DNA is TGTGCCAGCAGTACACAGGGTTCCACTCAGCCCCAGCATTTT. Its translation is CASSTQGSTQPQHF. V is TRBV6-5 and J is TRBJ1-5; D possibly corresponds to TRBD1 (6 bases). The germline gives CDR1 MNHEY, CDR2 SVGAGI. V was clipped by 5 bases and J by 6 bases, with 14 bases between them. The CDR3 is 14 amino acids.

The chain recombines TRBV30 with TRBJ1-1, with 9 bases identical to TRBD1. The ends lost 7 bases at V and 3 bases at J; junction bases unmatched: 6. Germline CDR1 reads GTSNPN; CDR2 reads SVGIG (reference sequence). The CDR3 length is 13 residues. This CDR3 reads CAYRQGGYTEAFF. The DNA of the CDR3 is TGTGCCTACAGACAGGGGGGCTACACTGAAGCTTTCTTT.